Below are 30 T cell receptor beta chains sequenced from a single sample in a study of beta chain features in type 1 diabetes. Study findings and constraints: There was a moderate but significant shortening of TCRB CDR3s in all four CD4+ subsets of Type 1 diabetes patients.

Antigen specificity for these receptors is unknown. Expressed TCRB transcripts were sequenced because the entire RNA isolate underwent reverse transcription. Clones were sequenced by immunoSEQ multiplex PCR, and TCRdb holds only the in-frame ones, with some missing. The data contain 630,000 or so clones, around an eighth of them singletons. Material for sequencing was naive CD4+ T cells from blood. These receptors were collected from a man younger than 35 with type 1 diabetes.

This clone has just a few counts. The chain couples TRBV7-6 to TRBJ1-2, with D uncertain. Germline loops: CDR1 SGHVS, CDR2 FNYEAQ. This CDR3 is built from 14 residues. The V end was cut by 1 base, the J end by 4 bases, with 10 bases between. This chain's CDR3 is CASSLEALPYGYTF. The DNA of the CDR3 is TGTGCCAGCAGCTTAGAGGCGTTACCCTATGGCTACACCTTC.

V and J are TRBV5-1 and TRBJ2-1; D gene unclear. The CDR3 extends over 14 amino acids. CDR1 and CDR2 from the germline V gene are SGHRS and YFSETQ. The germline V and J ends were trimmed by 7 bases and 7 bases, with 18 bases remaining between them. CDR3 sequence: CASAFQASTNEQFF. In nucleotides, the CDR3 is TGCGCCAGCGCCTTTCAGGCGTCTACAAATGAGCAGTTCTTC.

The rearrangement joins TRBV27 to TRBJ2-1, with D possibly matching TRBD2 (5 bases). Germline CDR1 reads MNHEY; CDR2 reads SMNVEV (reference sequence). The CDR3 sequence is 14 residues long. V gave up 5 bases and J gave up 8 bases, with 16 bases separating them. CDR3 sequence (DNA): TGTGCCAGCAGTCGCCCAATTGCGGGCTATGAGCAGTTCTTC. Amino acid sequence: CASSRPIAGYEQFF.

This clone was picked up a small number of times. This chain connects TRBV6-1 to TRBJ2-6, with D perhaps TRBD1 (5 bases). The CDR3 totals 17 residues. Germline V gene sequence: CDR1 MNHNS, CDR2 SASEGT. The V end was cut by 0 bases, the J end by 0 bases, with 9 bases between. The CDR3, as DNA: TGTGCCAGCAGTGAAGCAAGGGGCATCTCTGGGGCCAACGTCCTGACTTTC. Residues: CASSEARGISGANVLTF.

This clone was seen a handful of times. The chain links TRBV7-9 to TRBJ1-5, with a possible D match to TRBD1 (6 bases). The CDR3 runs to 16 residues. Looked up from germline, CDR1 is SEHNR and CDR2 is FQNEAQ (reference sequence). Trimming stripped 4 bases from V and 0 bases from J, with 13 bases between. The CDR3 loop is CASSSGASNSNQPQHF. CDR3 sequence (DNA): TGTGCCAGCAGCTCAGGGGCGTCCAATAGCAATCAGCCCCAGCATTTT. The whole variable domain, remainder taken from reference TRBV7-9 and TRBJ1-5, is DTGVSQNPRHKITKRGQNVTFRCDPISEHNRLYWYRQTLGQGPEFLTYFQNEAQLEKSRLLSDRFSAERPKGSFSTLEIQRTEQGDSAMYLCASSSGASNSNQPQHFGDGTRLSIL.

This clone has only a few counts. The sample holds other DNA sequences that translate to the same CDR3. The chain employs TRBV30 and TRBJ1-1; D call uncertain. V was trimmed by 0 bases and J by 6 bases, leaving 5 bases between them. From germline, CDR1 is GTSNPN and CDR2 SVGIG (reference sequence). The CDR3 is 11 residues long. CDR3 nucleotide sequence: TGTGCCTGGAGTGTACGATCTGAAGCTTTCTTT. Its protein product is CAWSVRSEAFF.

The V gene is TRBV30, the J gene TRBJ2-2, with 7 bases matching TRBD2. CDR3 length equals 14 residues. The germline gives CDR1 GTSNPN, CDR2 SVGIG (reference sequence). With V trimmed by 5 bases and J by 3 bases, 6 bases remained unmatched. In DNA form, the CDR3 reads TGTGCCTGGGGTCCCGGGGGGTACACCGGGGAGCTGTTTTTT. This translates into CAWGPGGYTGELFF.

This clone turned up a few times. V is TRBV7-2 and J is TRBJ2-7; D call uncertain. Between the trimmed V and J ends, which lost 4 bases and 0 bases, there was a span of 16 bases. This CDR3 is built from 16 residues. Germline values: CDR1 SGHTA, CDR2 FQGNSA. Here the CDR3 DNA reads TGTGCCAGCAGCTCAGCTATCGGGCCCTCCTCCTACGAGCAGTACTTC. Translating it yields CASSSAIGPSSYEQYF.

CDR3 loop: CSVEIGVDQPQHF. In DNA form, the CDR3 reads TGCAGCGTTGAAATAGGGGTCGATCAGCCCCAGCATTTT. The chain employs TRBV29-1 and TRBJ1-5, with a possible D match to TRBD1 (5 bases). CDR1 SQVTM and CDR2 ANQGSEA come from the germline V gene. CDR3 size: 13 residues. Trimming pared 2 bases from V and 5 bases from J, leaving 10 bases between.

The genes are TRBV5-4 and TRBJ2-5; 7 nucleotides line up with TRBD2. Germline CDR1 reads SGHNT; CDR2 reads YYREEE (reference sequence). V lost 4 bases, J lost 3 bases, and 3 bases stayed unmatched. The CDR3 sequence is 13 residues long. CDR3 protein: CASSLGREETQYF. CDR3 DNA sequence: TGTGCCAGCAGCCTTGGGAGGGAAGAGACCCAGTACTTC.

The J gene is TRBJ2-7, the V gene TRBV19; TRBD1 matches at 7 bases. After removal of 5 bases from V and 2 bases from J, the junction contained 9 bases not matched to a gene. Germline-derived CDR1 and CDR2 are LNHDA and SQIVND (reference sequence). The CDR3 has 15 residues. CDR3 nucleotide sequence: TGTGCCAGTAGTGGTTCCGGGACAGTGACCTACGAGCAGTACTTC. Translating it yields CASSGSGTVTYEQYF. Together with reference TRBV19 and TRBJ2-7, the CDR3 gives the full variable domain: DGGITQSPKYLFRKEGQNVTLSCEQNLNHDAMYWYRQDPGQGLRLIYYSQIVNDFQKGDIAEGYSVSREKKESFPLTVTSAQKNPTAFYLCASSGSGTVTYEQYFGPGTRLTVT.

This clone showed up just a few times. V usage is TRBV27 and J usage is TRBJ1-6; 7 nucleotides agree with TRBD1. Germline-derived CDR1 and CDR2 are MNHEY and SMNVEV (reference sequence). This CDR3 contains 16 residues. V dropped 4 bases and J dropped 7; count of bases not matched to a gene: 10. The CDR3 region has the DNA TGTGCCAGCAGTTCCTACAGGGGTGAGGTGAATTCACCCCTCCACTTT. Its translation is CASSSYRGEVNSPLHF.

This clone was counted between two and nine times. The V and J genes are TRBV29-1 and TRBJ1-1; 10 bases line up with TRBD1. The CDR3 has 13 residues. Germline CDR1 reads SQVTM; CDR2 reads ANQGSEA. The V segment lost 3 bases and the J segment 5 bases; nucleotides outside the gene matches: 3. CDR3 in DNA: TGCAGCGTTGATCCGGGACAGGGGACTGAAGCTTTCTTT. It is translated as CSVDPGQGTEAFF.

This clone was seen more than once but under ten times. This chain links TRBV28 with TRBJ2-3; either TRBD1 or TRBD2 may fit D (5 bases each). The CDR3 is made up of 15 amino acids. CDR1 is MDHEN and CDR2 is SYDVKM in the germline V gene. V dropped 5 bases and J dropped 2 bases, with 14 bases sitting between them. The CDR3 sequence is CASSTNGANTDTQYF. The DNA of the CDR3 is TGTGCCAGCAGTACCAACGGGGCTAACACAGATACGCAGTATTTT.

Concerning this clone itself: The same CDR3 arises from other DNA sequences in this sample as well. The rearrangement links TRBV28 to TRBJ2-7; D uncertain. Trimming cost V 1 base and J 2 bases, with 3 bases left between them. Germline values: CDR1 MDHEN, CDR2 SYDVKM. This CDR3 comprises 12 residues. The CDR3 DNA reads as TGTGCCAGCAGTTTATACGCCTACGAGCAGTACTTC. This encodes CASSLYAYEQYF.

This clone was seen only a few times. The chain recombines TRBV5-4 with TRBJ1-2; 7 bases are a match to TRBD1. The CDR3 runs to 12 residues. Trimming took 7 bases from V and 4 from J; bases not matched to a gene: 4. Germline CDR1 SGHNT, CDR2 YYREEE (reference sequence). The CDR3 is CASRQGGYGYTF. In DNA, the CDR3 is TGTGCCAGCCGACAGGGCGGCTATGGCTACACCTTC.

This clone was seen only a few times. The chain joins TRBV30 to TRBJ1-1; tentatively, D is TRBD1 (6 bases). The CDR3 spans 12 residues. CDR1 GTSNPN and CDR2 SVGIG come from the germline V gene (reference sequence). Trimming took 4 bases from V and 12 from J, leaving 18 bases between them. The CDR3 region is CAWTPGRGLTFF. The CDR3 DNA reads as TGTGCCTGGACCCCGGGCCGGGGGCTAACTTTCTTT.

This clone was seen more than once but under ten times. This rearrangement joins TRBV30 to TRBJ2-7; D possibly uses TRBD1 or TRBD2 (5 bases each). Germline V gives CDR1 GTSNPN, CDR2 SVGIG (reference sequence). The CDR3 loop spans 12 amino acids. Trimming removed 6 bases at V and 2 bases at J, with 11 bases between. The CDR3 DNA reads as TGTGCCTGCATAGTGGGGGCCTACGAGCAGTACTTC. The encoded protein is CACIVGAYEQYF.

This clone was found a few times. This chain uses TRBV2 with TRBJ2-2; 11 bases fit TRBD2. CDR1 is SNHLY and CDR2 is FYNNEI in the germline V gene. With 6 bases clipped from V and 5 bases from J, the junction kept 5 bases outside the gene matches. The CDR3 runs 15 residues. The DNA of the CDR3 is TGTGCCAGCAGACGTACTAGCGGGGGAACCGGGGAGCTGTTTTTT. It encodes CASRRTSGGTGELFF.

This clone was recorded a few times. This chain joins TRBV10-2 and TRBJ1-3, with 8 bases aligning to TRBD1. This CDR3 is built from 16 residues. V lost 7 bases, J lost 8 bases, and 16 bases stayed unmatched. Germline V gene sequence: CDR1 WSHSY, CDR2 SAAADI. CDR3 region: CASTDGWYRGKDTIYF. CDR3 DNA: TGCGCCAGCACCGACGGATGGTACAGGGGGAAAGACACCATATATTTT.

This clone has a handful of counts. The rearrangement links TRBV20-1 to TRBJ1-1, with D unresolved. Trimming took off 7 bases at V and 8 bases at J, with 14 bases between the two ends. The CDR3 totals 11 residues. The germline V gene encodes CDR1 DFQATT and CDR2 SNEGSKA (reference sequence). The CDR3 region is CSVVKFTEAFF. As DNA, the CDR3 is TGCAGTGTCGTAAAATTCACCGAAGCTTTCTTT.

The chain links TRBV30 to TRBJ1-1; the D is unclear. Germline CDR1 is GTSNPN and CDR2 is SVGIG (reference sequence). Trimming took off 4 bases at V and 3 bases at J, with 9 bases between the two ends. The CDR3 consists of 12 residues. The CDR3 here is CAWTYTHTEAFF. CDR3 DNA sequence: TGTGCCTGGACCTATACTCACACTGAAGCTTTCTTT.

The V gene is TRBV4-2, the J gene TRBJ1-3; D is perhaps TRBD1 (6 bases). Germline V gene data show CDR1 as LGHNA and CDR2 as YNFKEQ. The ends were cut back, 4 bases at V and 0 bases at J, with 10 bases in the middle. This CDR3 contains 15 residues. The CDR3 loop reads CASSPEGGSGNTIYF. For the CDR3, the DNA is TGTGCCAGCAGCCCAGAGGGGGGCTCTGGAAACACCATATATTTT.

This clone was seen more than once but under ten times. The rearrangement joins TRBV7-2 to TRBJ2-1, with 7 nucleotides matching TRBD1. This CDR3 region has 14 residues. Per the germline V gene, CDR1 is SGHTA and CDR2 is FQGNSA. V lost 5 bases to trimming and J lost 9 bases; unmatched junction nucleotides: 10. CDR3 amino acids: CASSPRTGVSEQFF. DNA for the CDR3: TGTGCCAGCAGCCCACGGACAGGAGTTAGTGAGCAGTTCTTC.

CDR3 loop: CASSPLRSGANVLTF. DNA of the CDR3: TGTGCCAGCAGCCCCCTCAGGTCTGGGGCCAACGTCCTGACTTTC. This sequence joins TRBV27 and TRBJ2-6; D unresolved. The CDR3 is 15 amino acids. V dropped 6 bases and J dropped 1 base, with 10 bases sitting between them. The germline V gene encodes CDR1 MNHEY and CDR2 SMNVEV (reference sequence).

This clone turned up a few times. This chain links TRBV11-1 with TRBJ2-1; unclear D gene. Germline V gene data show CDR1 as SGHAT and CDR2 as FQDESV (reference sequence). Trimming cost V 1 base and J 5 bases, with 6 bases left between them. The CDR3 runs to 13 residues. The CDR3 sequence: CASSLGQNNEQFF. DNA for the CDR3: TGTGCCAGCAGCTTAGGACAAAACAATGAGCAGTTCTTC.

This clone came up a few times. This sequence joins TRBV11-2 and TRBJ2-5, with 8 positions matching TRBD2. Germline V CDR1 and CDR2: SGHAT, FQNNGV. The CDR3 consists of 14 residues. J lost 4 bases, V lost 3 bases, and 4 bases had no gene match. The CDR3 spells CASSFAGGLETQYF. In DNA, the CDR3 is TGTGCCAGCAGCTTTGCGGGAGGACTAGAGACCCAGTACTTC.

The CDR3 DNA sequence: TGTGCCAGCTCACCTAAGGCAGACTATGGCTACACCTTC. This translates into CASSPKADYGYTF. V and J are TRBV18 and TRBJ1-2, with D unresolved. V was cut by 3 bases and J by 3 bases, with 8 bases left in between. Looked up from germline, CDR1 is KGHSH and CDR2 is LQKENI. The CDR3 consists of 13 residues.

This chain connects TRBV7-2 to TRBJ2-1, with D tentatively TRBD1 (5 bases). CDR1 and CDR2 from the germline V gene are SGHTA and FQGNSA. V shed 1 base and J shed 0 bases, with 10 bases lying between them. This CDR3 has 16 residues. As DNA, the CDR3 is TGTGCCAGCAGCTTAGACAGAGACAGCTCCTACAATGAGCAGTTCTTC. It translates to CASSLDRDSSYNEQFF.

This clone was detected a few times. The chain couples TRBV19 to TRBJ2-7, with D unclear. Trimming cost V 4 bases and J 5 bases, with 9 bases left between them. Looked up from germline, CDR1 is LNHDA and CDR2 is SQIVND (reference sequence). CDR3 length: 12 residues. CDR3 protein: CASSTSGNEQYF. DNA for the CDR3: TGTGCCAGTAGTACCTCGGGTAACGAGCAGTACTTC.